This T cell receptor (beta chain) came from a study of cytomegalovirus exposure and HLA in healthy donors. As for this clone: Its antigen remains unidentified.

PCR used 60 Vbeta primers and 13 Jbeta primers. Assay used: immunoSEQ multiplex PCR; TCRdb lists only in-frame clones, some missing. There are over 110,000 clones in the sample; around 80% occur only once, and roughly 1.3% lies in the top ten. The study, taken as a whole, reports: TCR beta chain V- and J-gene trimming was linked, in a later analysis, to a missense variant in DCLRE1C.

The sequenced sample consisted of PBMCs. The TCR comes from a male donor in good health and CMV-seropositive.

CDR3 protein: CASSYSRGSIYEQYF. The CDR3 DNA reads as TGTGCCAGCAGTTACTCAAGAGGATCTATCTACGAGCAGTACTTC. The chain joins TRBV6-5 to TRBJ2-7; no reliable D call. Trimming stripped 0 bases from V and 3 bases from J, with 12 bases between. The CDR3 has 15 amino acids. CDR1 is MNHEY and CDR2 is SVGAGI in the germline V gene.